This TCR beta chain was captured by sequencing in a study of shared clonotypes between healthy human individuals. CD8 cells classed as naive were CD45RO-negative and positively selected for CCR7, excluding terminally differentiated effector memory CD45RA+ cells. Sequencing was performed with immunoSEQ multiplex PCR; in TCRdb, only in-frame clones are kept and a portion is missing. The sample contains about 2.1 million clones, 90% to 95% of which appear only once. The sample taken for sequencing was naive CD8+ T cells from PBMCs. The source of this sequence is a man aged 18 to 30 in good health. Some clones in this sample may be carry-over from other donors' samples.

DNA for the CDR3: TGTGCCAGCAGTCCCCGATCGATTAACGAGCAGTACTTC. Its translation is CASSPRSINEQYF. The chain joins TRBV27 to TRBJ2-7; D unclear. The CDR3 is 13 amino acids. Germline CDR1 and CDR2: MNHEY and SMNVEV (reference sequence). V dropped 5 bases and J dropped 5 bases, with 13 bases sitting between them.